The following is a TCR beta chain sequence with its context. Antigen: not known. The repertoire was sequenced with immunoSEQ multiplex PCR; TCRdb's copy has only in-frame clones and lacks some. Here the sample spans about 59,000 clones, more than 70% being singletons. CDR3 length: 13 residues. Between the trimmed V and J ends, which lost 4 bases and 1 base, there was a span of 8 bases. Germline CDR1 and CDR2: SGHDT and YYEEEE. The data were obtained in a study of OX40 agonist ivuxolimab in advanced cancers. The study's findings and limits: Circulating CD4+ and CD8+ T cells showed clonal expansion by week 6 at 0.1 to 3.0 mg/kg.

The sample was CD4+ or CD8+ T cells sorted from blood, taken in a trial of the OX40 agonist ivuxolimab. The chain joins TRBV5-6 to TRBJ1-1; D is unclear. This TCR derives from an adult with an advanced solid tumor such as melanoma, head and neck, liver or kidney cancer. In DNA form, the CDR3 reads TGTGCCAGCAGCGACGGTTGGAACACTGAAGCTTTCTTT. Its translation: CASSDGWNTEAFF.